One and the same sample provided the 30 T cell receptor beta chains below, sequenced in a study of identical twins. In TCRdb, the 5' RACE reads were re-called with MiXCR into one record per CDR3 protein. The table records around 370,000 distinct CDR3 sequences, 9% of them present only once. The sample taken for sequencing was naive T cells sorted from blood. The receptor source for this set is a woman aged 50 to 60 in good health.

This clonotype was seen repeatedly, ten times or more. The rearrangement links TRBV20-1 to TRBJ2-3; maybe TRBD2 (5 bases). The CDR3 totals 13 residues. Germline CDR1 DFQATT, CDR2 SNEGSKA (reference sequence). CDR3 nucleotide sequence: TGCAGCGGGGTGAGGCACGGCACAGATACGCAGTATTTT. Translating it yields CSGVRHGTDTQYF.

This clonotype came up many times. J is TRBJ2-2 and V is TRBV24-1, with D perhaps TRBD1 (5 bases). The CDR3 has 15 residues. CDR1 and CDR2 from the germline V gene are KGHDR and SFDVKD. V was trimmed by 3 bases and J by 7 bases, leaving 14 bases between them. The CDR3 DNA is TGTGCCACCAGTGATAGGCTGAACAGGTTCGGGGAGCTGTTTTTT. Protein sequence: CATSDRLNRFGELFF.

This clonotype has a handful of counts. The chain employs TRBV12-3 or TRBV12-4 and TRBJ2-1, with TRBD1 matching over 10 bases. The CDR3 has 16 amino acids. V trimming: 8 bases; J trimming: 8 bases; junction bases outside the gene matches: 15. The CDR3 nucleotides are TGTGCCAGCCGCCCCTCCGGGACAGGGGTTATTGATGAGCAGTTCTTC. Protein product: CASRPSGTGVIDEQFF.

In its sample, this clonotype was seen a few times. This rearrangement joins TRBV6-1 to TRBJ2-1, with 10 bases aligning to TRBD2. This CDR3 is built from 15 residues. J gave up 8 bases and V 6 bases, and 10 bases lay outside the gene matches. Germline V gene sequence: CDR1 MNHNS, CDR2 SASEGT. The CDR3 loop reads CASSLLAGEHHEQFF. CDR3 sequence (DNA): TGTGCCAGCAGCCTTCTAGCGGGGGAGCATCATGAGCAGTTCTTC.

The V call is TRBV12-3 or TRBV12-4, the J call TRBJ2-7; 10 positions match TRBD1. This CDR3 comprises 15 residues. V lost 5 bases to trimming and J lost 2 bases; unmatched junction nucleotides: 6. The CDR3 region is CASSPRGQGAYEQYF. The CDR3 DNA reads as TGTGCCAGCAGTCCCCGAGGACAGGGGGCCTACGAGCAGTACTTC.

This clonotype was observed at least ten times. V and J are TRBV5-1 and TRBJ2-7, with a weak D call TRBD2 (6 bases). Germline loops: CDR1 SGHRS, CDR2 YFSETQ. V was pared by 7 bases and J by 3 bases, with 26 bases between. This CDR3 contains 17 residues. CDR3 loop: CASRPSIVGTPGYEQYF. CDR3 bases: TGCGCCAGCCGCCCTTCGATTGTAGGGACTCCTGGCTACGAGCAGTACTTC. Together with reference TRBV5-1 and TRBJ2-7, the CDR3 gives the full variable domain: KAGVTQTPRYLIKTRGQQVTLSCSPISGHRSVSWYQQTPGQGLQFLFEYFSETQRNKGNFPGRFSGRQFSNSRSEMNVSTLELGDSALYLCASRPSIVGTPGYEQYFGPGTRLTVT.

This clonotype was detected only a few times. CDR3 sequence: CSASIGQQETQYF. The CDR3 DNA follows: TGCAGTGCTAGCATCGGCCAGCAAGAGACCCAGTACTTC. V and J are TRBV20-1 and TRBJ2-5; D is undetermined. The ends were cut back, 3 bases at V and 2 bases at J, with 10 bases in the middle. Germline V gene sequence: CDR1 DFQATT, CDR2 SNEGSKA (reference sequence). The CDR3 contains 13 residues.

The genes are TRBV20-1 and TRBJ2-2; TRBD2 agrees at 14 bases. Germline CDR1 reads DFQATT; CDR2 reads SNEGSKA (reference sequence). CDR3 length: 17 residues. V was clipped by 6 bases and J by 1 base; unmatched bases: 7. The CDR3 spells CSARGLAGARNTGELFF. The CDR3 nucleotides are TGCAGTGCCCGGGGACTAGCGGGAGCCCGGAACACCGGGGAGCTGTTTTTT.

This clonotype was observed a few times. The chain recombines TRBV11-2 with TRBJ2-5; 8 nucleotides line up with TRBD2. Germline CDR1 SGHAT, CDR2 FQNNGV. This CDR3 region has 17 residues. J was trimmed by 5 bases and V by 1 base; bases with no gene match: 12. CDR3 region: CASSLVAFGGGRETQYF. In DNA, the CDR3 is TGTGCCAGCAGCTTAGTGGCGTTCGGGGGGGGCCGGGAGACCCAGTACTTC.

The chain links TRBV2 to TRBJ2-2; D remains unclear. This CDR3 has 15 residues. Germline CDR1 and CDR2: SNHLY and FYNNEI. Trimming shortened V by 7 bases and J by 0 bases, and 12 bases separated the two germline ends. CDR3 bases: TGTGCCAGCACCCCTGGACCAGCGAACACCGGGGAGCTGTTTTTT. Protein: CASTPGPANTGELFF.

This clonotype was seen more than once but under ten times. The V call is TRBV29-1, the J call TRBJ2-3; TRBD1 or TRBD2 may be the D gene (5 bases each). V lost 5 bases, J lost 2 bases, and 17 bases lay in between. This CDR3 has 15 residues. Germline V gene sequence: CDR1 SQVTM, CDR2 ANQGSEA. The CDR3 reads CSVNPGWGNTDTQYF. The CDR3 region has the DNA TGCAGCGTTAATCCGGGGTGGGGGAACACAGATACGCAGTATTTT.

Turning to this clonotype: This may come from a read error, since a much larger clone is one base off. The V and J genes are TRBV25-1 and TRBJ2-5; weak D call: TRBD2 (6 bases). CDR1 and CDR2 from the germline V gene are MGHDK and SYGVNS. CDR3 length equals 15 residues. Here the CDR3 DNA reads TGTGCCAGCAATGGTCTTCAGGAGACGGGAGAGACCCAGCACTTC. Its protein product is CASNGLQETGETQHF.

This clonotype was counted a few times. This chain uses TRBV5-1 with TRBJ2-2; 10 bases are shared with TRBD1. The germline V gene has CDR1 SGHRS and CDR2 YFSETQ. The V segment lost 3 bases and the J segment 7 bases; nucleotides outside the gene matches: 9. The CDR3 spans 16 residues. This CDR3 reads CASSWETGGSGGELFF. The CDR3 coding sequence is TGCGCCAGCAGCTGGGAGACAGGGGGCTCCGGCGGGGAGCTGTTTTTT.

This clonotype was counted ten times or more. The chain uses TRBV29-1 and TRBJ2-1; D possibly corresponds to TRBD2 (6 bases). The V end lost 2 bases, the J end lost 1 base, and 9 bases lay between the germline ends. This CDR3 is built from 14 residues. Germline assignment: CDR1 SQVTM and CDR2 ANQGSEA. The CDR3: CSVERRGSYNEQFF. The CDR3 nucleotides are TGCAGCGTTGAACGTCGGGGGTCCTACAATGAGCAGTTCTTC.

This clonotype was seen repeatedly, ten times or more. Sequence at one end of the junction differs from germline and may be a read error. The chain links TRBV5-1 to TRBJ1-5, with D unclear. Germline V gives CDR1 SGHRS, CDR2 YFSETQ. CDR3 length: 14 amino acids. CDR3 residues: CASSLGGGNQPQHF. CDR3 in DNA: TGTGCCAGCAGCTTGGGTGGGGGCAATCAGCCCCAGCATTTT. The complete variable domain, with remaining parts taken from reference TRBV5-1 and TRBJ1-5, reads KAGVTQTPRYLIKTRGQQVTLSCSPISGHRSVSWYQQTPGQGLQFLFEYFSETQRNKGNFPGRFSGRQFSNSRSEMNVSTLELGDSALYLCASSLGGGNQPQHFGDGTRLSIL.

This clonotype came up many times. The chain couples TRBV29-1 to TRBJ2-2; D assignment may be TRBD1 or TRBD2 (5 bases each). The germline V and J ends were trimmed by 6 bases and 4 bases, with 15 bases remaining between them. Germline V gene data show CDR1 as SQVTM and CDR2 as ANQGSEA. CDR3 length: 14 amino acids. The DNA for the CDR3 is TGCAGCGTAACCGGGACCGCTCGCACCGGGGAGCTGTTTTTT. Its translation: CSVTGTARTGELFF.

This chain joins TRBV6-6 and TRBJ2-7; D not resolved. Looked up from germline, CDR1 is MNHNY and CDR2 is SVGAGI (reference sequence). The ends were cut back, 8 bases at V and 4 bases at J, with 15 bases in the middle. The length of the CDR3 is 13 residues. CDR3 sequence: CASSVAGEYEQYV. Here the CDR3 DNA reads TGTGCCAGCTCGGTGGCAGGAGAATACGAGCAGTACGTC.

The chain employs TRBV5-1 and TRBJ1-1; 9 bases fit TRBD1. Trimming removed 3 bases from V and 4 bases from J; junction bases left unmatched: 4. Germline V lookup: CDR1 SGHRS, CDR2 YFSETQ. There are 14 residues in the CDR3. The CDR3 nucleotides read TGCGCCAGCAGCTGGGGACAGGGAGGCACTGAAGCTTTCTTT. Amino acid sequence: CASSWGQGGTEAFF.

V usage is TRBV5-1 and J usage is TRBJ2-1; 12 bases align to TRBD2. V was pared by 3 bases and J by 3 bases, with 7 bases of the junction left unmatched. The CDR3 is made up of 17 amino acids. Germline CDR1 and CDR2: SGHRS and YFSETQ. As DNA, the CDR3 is TGCGCCAGCAGCTCGCTGACTAGCGGGAGCCTCTACAATGAGCAGTTCTTC. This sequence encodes CASSSLTSGSLYNEQFF.

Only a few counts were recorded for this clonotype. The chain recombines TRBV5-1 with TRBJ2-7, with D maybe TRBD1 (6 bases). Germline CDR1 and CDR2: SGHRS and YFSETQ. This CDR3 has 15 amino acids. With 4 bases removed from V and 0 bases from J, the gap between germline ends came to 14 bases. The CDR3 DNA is TGCGCCAGCAGCAAGAAACAGGGAAGCTCCTACGAGCAGTACGTC. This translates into CASSKKQGSSYEQYV.

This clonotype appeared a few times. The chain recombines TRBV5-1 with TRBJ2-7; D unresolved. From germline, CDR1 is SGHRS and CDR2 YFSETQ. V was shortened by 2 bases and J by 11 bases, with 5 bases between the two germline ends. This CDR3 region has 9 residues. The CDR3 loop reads CASSFEKYF. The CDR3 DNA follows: TGCGCCAGCAGCTTTGAGAAGTACTTC.

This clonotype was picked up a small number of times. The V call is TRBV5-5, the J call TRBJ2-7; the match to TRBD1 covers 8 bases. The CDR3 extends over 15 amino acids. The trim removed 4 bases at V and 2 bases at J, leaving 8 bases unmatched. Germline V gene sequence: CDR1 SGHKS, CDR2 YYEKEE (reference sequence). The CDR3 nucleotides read TGTGCCAGCAGCCGTAGCGGACAGGGTACCTACGAGCAGTACTTC. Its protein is CASSRSGQGTYEQYF. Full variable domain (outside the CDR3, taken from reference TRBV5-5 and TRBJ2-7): DAGVTQSPTHLIKTRGQQVTLRCSPISGHKSVSWYQQVLGQGPQFIFQYYEKEERGRGNFPDRFSARQFPNYSSELNVNALLLGDSALYLCASSRSGQGTYEQYFGPGTRLTVT.

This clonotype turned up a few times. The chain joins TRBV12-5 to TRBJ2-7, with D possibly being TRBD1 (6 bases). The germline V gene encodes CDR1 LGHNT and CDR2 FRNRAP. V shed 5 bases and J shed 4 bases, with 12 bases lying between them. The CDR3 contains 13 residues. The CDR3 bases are TGTGCTAGTGGTAGGACAGACCTTTACGAGCAGTACTTC. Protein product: CASGRTDLYEQYF.

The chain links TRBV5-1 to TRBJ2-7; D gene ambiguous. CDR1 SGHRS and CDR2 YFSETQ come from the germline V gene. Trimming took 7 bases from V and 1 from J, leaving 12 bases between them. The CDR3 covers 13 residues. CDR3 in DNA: TGCGCCAGCTACCACGTGGGATCCTACGAGCAGTACTTC. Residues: CASYHVGSYEQYF.

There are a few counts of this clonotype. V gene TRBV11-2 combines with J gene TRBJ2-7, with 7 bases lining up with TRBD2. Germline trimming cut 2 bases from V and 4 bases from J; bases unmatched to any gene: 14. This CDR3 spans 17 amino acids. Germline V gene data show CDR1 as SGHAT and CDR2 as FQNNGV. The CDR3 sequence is CASSLSRSGTTQYEQYF. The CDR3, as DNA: TGTGCCAGCAGCTTAAGCCGTTCCGGGACTACCCAATACGAGCAGTACTTC.

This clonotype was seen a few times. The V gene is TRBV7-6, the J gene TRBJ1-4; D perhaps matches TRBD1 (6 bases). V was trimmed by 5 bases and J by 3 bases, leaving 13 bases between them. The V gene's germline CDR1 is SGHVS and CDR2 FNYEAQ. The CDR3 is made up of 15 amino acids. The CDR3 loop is CASSGHREANEKLFF. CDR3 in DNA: TGTGCCAGCAGCGGGCACAGGGAAGCTAATGAAAAACTGTTTTTT.

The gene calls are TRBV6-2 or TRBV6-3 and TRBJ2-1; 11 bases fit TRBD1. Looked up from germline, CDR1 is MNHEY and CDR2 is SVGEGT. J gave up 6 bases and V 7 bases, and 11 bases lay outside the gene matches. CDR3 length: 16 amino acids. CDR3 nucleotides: TGTGCCAGCAAAAACAGGGGGACAGGGGGAGGCAATGAGCAGTTCTTC. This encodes CASKNRGTGGGNEQFF.

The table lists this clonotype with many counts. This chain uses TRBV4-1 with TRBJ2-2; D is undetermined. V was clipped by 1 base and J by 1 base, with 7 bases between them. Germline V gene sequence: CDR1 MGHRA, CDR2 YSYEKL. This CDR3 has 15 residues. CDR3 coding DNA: TGCGCCAGCAGCCAAGGACCGCTGAACACCGGGGAGCTGTTTTTT. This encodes CASSQGPLNTGELFF.

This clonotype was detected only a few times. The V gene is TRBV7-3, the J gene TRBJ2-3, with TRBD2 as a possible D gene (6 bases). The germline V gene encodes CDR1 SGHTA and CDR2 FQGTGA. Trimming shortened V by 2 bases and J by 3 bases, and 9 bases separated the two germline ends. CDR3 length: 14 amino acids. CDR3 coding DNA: TGTGCCAGCAGCTTAGACGGGAGAACAGATACGCAGTATTTT. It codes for CASSLDGRTDTQYF. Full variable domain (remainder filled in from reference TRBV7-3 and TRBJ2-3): GAGVSQTPSNKVTEKGKYVELRCDPISGHTALYWYRQSLGQGPEFLIYFQGTGAADDSGLPNDRFFAVRPEGSVSTLKIQRTERGDSAVYLCASSLDGRTDTQYFGPGTRLTVL.

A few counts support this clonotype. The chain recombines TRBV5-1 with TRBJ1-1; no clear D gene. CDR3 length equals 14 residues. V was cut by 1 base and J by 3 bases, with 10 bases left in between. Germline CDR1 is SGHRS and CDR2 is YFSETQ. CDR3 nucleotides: TGCGCCAGCAGCTTGACAGCGACGTACACTGAAGCTTTCTTT. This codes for CASSLTATYTEAFF.